The clone carrying this TCR beta chain was counted many times. This sample's time point: patch test 2, 6 weeks after DPC sensitization. Treatment: therapeutic diphenylcyclopropenone sensitization with weekly scalp DPC. Donors were 18 to 70-year-old alopecia patients suitable for DPC. J gave up 13 bases and V 4 bases, and 14 bases lay outside the gene matches. Germline V gene sequence: CDR1 SGHRS, CDR2 YFSETQ. This CDR3 comprises 16 residues. The entry originates in a study of human T cells and chemical hapten exposure. From the RACE reads, TCRdb called clonotypes with MiXCR, one entry per CDR3 protein. The table records around 99,000 distinct CDR3 sequences, 9.2% of them present only once.

The rearrangement joins TRBV5-1 to TRBJ2-2, with 12 bases that match TRBD2. Specimen: whole blood, collected in connection with sensitization to the hapten diphenylcyclopropenone (DPC). This clonotype was obtained from a woman aged 40 to 50 with alopecia areata. Some clones in this sample may be carry-over from other donors' samples. CDR3 amino acids: CASSAGTSGGRPPLFF. The CDR3 DNA sequence: TGCGCCAGCAGCGCCGGCACTAGCGGGGGGCGGCCGCCGCTGTTTTTT.